These 12 T cell receptor beta chains originate from one sample sequenced in a study of cytomegalovirus exposure and HLA in healthy donors. The PCR had 60 Vbeta and 13 Jbeta primers. The data were produced by immunoSEQ multiplex PCR, yet TCRdb's version contains in-frame clones alone and is incomplete. The table lists around 94,000 clones, more than 70% of them singletons, with 9.6% in the top ten. The sequenced sample was PBMCs. All receptors derive from a male donor in good health and CMV-seropositive.

The chain combines TRBV27 with TRBJ2-2, with D possibly matching TRBD2 (5 bases). Trimming left V 9 bases short and J 7 bases short, with 30 bases between. This CDR3 has 18 amino acids. Germline lookup yields CDR1 MNHEY and CDR2 SMNVEV (reference sequence). The CDR3 protein is CARHARVVTPSWDGELFF. CDR3 bases: TGTGCCAGGCACGCGCGGGTTGTCACCCCATCATGGGACGGGGAGCTGTTTTTT.

The chain recombines TRBV7-2 with TRBJ2-7; 8 bases map to TRBD2. The CDR3 is 14 residues long. Losses at the gene ends were 5 bases for V and 4 bases for J; bases not matched to a gene: 7. Per germline, CDR1 SGHTA and CDR2 FQGNSA. The CDR3 loop reads CASSKNGGGYEQYF. DNA for the CDR3: TGTGCCAGCAGCAAAAACGGCGGGGGGTACGAGCAGTACTTC.

V is TRBV5-8 and J is TRBJ1-2; maybe TRBD1 (6 bases). The CDR3 totals 14 residues. Trimming shortened V by 2 bases and J by 4 bases, and 12 bases separated the two germline ends. Germline values: CDR1 SGHTS, CDR2 YDEGEE. CDR3 nucleotides: TGTGCCAGCAGCTTTACTAAAGGGGGCTATGGCTACACCTTC. It is translated as CASSFTKGGYGYTF.

The chain employs TRBV4-2 and TRBJ1-6; D is possibly TRBD1 (6 bases). This CDR3 spans 15 amino acids. V lost 0 bases and J 7 bases, leaving 10 bases between the germline ends. Germline loops: CDR1 LGHNA, CDR2 YNFKEQ. CDR3 protein: CASSQDGRGNSPLHF. The DNA for the CDR3 is TGTGCCAGCAGCCAAGATGGGAGGGGGAATTCACCCCTCCACTTT.

This clone was counted a few times. The chain links TRBV5-8 to TRBJ2-1; tentatively, D is TRBD1 (5 bases). Germline CDR1 SGHTS, CDR2 YDEGEE. The CDR3 runs to 14 residues. V was trimmed by 2 bases and J by 7 bases, leaving 13 bases between them. The chain's CDR3 is CASSLRGLPNEQFF. CDR3 coding DNA: TGTGCCAGCAGCTTAAGGGGTCTGCCGAATGAGCAGTTCTTC.

The V call is TRBV18, the J call TRBJ2-3; TRBD2 matches 7 bases. CDR3 length: 14 residues. The germline V gene encodes CDR1 KGHSH and CDR2 LQKENI. J lost 4 bases, V lost 2 bases, and 3 bases had no gene match. The CDR3 DNA is TGTGCCAGCTCACCAGTGGGAGGGCCAGATACGCAGTATTTT. Translated, it gives CASSPVGGPDTQYF.

Turning to this clone: This sample includes further DNA sequences coding for the same CDR3. For the CDR3, the DNA is TGTGCCAGCAGCCTGGGACTAGCGGGAGGCGAGCAGTACTTC. Its translation: CASSLGLAGGEQYF. The rearrangement links TRBV9 to TRBJ2-7; 15 bases map to TRBD2. The ends lost 4 bases at V and 6 bases at J; junction bases unmatched: 2. The CDR3 extends over 14 amino acids. CDR1 and CDR2 (germline): SGDLS, YYNGEE. The whole variable domain, filled in from reference TRBV9 and TRBJ2-7, reads DSGVTQTPKHLITATGQRVTLRCSPRSGDLSVYWYQQSLDQGLQFLIQYYNGEERAKGNILERFSAQQFPDLHSELNLSSLELGDSALYFCASSLGLAGGEQYFGPGTRLTVT.

J is TRBJ1-2 and V is TRBV28; D uncertain. The CDR3 has 13 amino acids. The V and J ends lost 2 bases and 8 bases respectively, with 12 bases between them. Germline CDR1 MDHEN, CDR2 SYDVKM. The DNA of the CDR3 is TGTGCCAGCAGTTTAGTTATAGGGAGAGGCTACACCTTC. Protein product: CASSLVIGRGYTF.

This clone was seen just once. The J gene is TRBJ1-5, the V gene TRBV6-6; D possibly corresponds to TRBD1 (6 bases). Trimming removed 2 bases from V and 9 bases from J, with 14 bases in between. This CDR3 is 14 amino acids long. Germline CDR1 and CDR2: MNHNY and SVGAGI (reference sequence). The CDR3 protein is CASSYRSGEGPQHF. Written as DNA, the CDR3 is TGTGCCAGCAGTTACAGGTCAGGGGAAGGGCCCCAGCATTTT.

This chain connects TRBV15 to TRBJ2-6; a weak D match, TRBD1 (5 bases). Trimming left V 5 bases short and J 2 bases short, with 16 bases between. Germline V lookup: CDR1 LNHNV, CDR2 YYDKDF (reference sequence). CDR3 length: 17 amino acids. CDR3 in DNA: TGTGCCACCAGCCGTGCTGGGGCTATGGCTGGGGCCAACGTCCTGACTTTC. Its protein is CATSRAGAMAGANVLTF.

V and J are TRBV7-2 and TRBJ1-1, with D possibly being TRBD1 (5 bases). Trimming stripped 5 bases from V and 9 bases from J, with 16 bases between. Germline V CDR1 and CDR2: SGHTA, FQGNSA. This CDR3 region has 13 residues. The CDR3 DNA reads as TGTGCCAGCAGCCATCTTCAGACAGAAAAAGCTTTCTTT. Amino acids: CASSHLQTEKAFF.

The chain has TRBV6-6 and TRBJ1-4; D is unresolved. Germline values: CDR1 MNHNY, CDR2 SVGAGI (reference sequence). Trimming cost V 0 bases and J 5 bases, with 10 bases left between them. The CDR3 contains 15 residues. CDR3 sequence (DNA): TGTGCCAGCAGTTACTCGGGCTCCCCAAATGAAAAACTGTTTTTT. It translates to CASSYSGSPNEKLFF.